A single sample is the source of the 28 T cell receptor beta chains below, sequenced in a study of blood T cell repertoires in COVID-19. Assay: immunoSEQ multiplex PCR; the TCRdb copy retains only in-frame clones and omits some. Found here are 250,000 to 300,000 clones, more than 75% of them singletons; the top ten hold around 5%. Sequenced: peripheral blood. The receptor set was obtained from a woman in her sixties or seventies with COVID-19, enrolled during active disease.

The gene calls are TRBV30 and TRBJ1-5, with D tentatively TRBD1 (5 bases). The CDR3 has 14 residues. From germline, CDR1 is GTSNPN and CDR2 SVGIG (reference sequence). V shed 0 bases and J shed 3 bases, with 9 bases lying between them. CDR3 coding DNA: TGTGCCTGGAGTGTAGGGGCCGACAATCAGCCCCAGCATTTT. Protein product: CAWSVGADNQPQHF.

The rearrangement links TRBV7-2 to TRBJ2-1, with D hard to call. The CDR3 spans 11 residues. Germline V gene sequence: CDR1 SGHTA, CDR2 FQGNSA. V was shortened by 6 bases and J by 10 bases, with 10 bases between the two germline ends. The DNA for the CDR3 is TGTGCCAGCAGAATAGTGTTCGAGCAGTTCTTC. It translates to CASRIVFEQFF.

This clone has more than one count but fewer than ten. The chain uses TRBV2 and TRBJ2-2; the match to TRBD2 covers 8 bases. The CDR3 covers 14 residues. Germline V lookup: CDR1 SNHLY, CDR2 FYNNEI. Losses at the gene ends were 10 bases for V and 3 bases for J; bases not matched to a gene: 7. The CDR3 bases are TGTGCCATGGCGACGGGAGGGTACACCGGGGAGCTGTTTTTT. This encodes CAMATGGYTGELFF. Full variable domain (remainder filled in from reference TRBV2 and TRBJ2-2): EPEVTQTPSHQVTQMGQEVILRCVPISNHLYFYWYRQILGQKVEFLVSFYNNEISEKSEIFDDQFSVERPDGSNFTLKIRSTKLEDSAMYFCAMATGGYTGELFFGEGSRLTVL.

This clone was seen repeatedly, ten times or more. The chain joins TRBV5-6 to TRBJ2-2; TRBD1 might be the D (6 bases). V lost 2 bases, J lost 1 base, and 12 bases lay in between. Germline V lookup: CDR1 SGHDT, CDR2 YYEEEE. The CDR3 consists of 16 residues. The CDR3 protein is CASSFSDRQNTGELFF. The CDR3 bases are TGTGCCAGCAGCTTCTCGGACAGACAGAACACCGGGGAGCTGTTTTTT.

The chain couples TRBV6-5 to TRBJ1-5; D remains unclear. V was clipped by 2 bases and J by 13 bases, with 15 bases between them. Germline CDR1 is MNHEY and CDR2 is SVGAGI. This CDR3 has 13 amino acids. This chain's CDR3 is CASSYGRSTEQHF. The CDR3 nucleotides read TGTGCCAGCAGTTACGGTAGATCTACAGAGCAGCATTTT.

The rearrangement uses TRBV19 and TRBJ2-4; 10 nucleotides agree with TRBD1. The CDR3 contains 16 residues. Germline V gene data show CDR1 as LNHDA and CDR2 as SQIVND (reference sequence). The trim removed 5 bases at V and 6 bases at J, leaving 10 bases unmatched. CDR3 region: CASSARRTGGVNIQYF. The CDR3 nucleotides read TGTGCCAGTAGTGCCCGAAGGACAGGGGGAGTAAACATTCAGTACTTC.

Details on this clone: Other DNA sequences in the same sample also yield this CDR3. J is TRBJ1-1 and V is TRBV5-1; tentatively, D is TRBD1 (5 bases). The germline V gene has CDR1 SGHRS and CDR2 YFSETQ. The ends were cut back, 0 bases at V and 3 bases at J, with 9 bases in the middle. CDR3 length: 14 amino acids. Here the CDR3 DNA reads TGCGCCAGCAGCTTGGCCGGGGGGGACACTGAAGCTTTCTTT. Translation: CASSLAGGDTEAFF.

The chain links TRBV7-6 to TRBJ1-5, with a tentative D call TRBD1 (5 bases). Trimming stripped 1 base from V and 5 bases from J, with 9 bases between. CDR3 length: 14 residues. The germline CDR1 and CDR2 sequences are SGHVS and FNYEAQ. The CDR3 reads CASSLGREDQPQHF. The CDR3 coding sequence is TGTGCCAGCAGCTTAGGCAGGGAGGATCAGCCCCAGCATTTT.

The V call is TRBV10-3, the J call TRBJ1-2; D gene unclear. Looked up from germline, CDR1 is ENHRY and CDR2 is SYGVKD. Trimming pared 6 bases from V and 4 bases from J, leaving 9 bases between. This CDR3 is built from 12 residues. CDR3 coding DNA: TGTGCCATCAGAGTCGGGTCCTATGGCTACACCTTC. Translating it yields CAIRVGSYGYTF.

The chain's CDR3 is CASSLDSSRGYTF. The CDR3 nucleotides are TGTGCCAGCAGCTTAGATTCCTCTCGGGGCTACACCTTC. The chain joins TRBV7-3 to TRBJ1-2; D ambiguous. Between the trimmed V and J ends, which lost 2 bases and 8 bases, there was a span of 12 bases. The CDR3 runs 13 residues. CDR1 and CDR2 (germline): SGHTA, FQGTGA.

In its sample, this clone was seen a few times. For the CDR3, the DNA is TGTGCCAGCAGCCCCCAAGGGGGCGCGGATGGCTACACCTTC. Protein product: CASSPQGGADGYTF. The chain combines TRBV7-2 with TRBJ1-2; TRBD1 matches at 7 bases. The CDR3 contains 14 residues. Germline values: CDR1 SGHTA, CDR2 FQGNSA. V trimming: 5 bases; J trimming: 6 bases; junction bases outside the gene matches: 9. The full variable domain, with the rest looked up from reference TRBV7-2 and TRBJ1-2, is GAGVSQSPSNKVTEKGKDVELRCDPISGHTALYWYRQSLGQGLEFLIYFQGNSAPDKSGLPSDRFSAERTGGSVSTLTIQRTQQEDSAVYLCASSPQGGADGYTFGSGTRLTVV.

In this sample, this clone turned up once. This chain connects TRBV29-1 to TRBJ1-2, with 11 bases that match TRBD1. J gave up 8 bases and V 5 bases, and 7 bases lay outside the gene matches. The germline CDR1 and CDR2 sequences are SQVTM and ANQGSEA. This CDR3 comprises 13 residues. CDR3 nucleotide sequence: TGCAGCGTTACCGGGACAGGGGGTTTGGGCTACACCTTC. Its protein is CSVTGTGGLGYTF. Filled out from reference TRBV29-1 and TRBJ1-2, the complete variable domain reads SAVISQKPSRDICQRGTSLTIQCQVDSQVTMMFWYRQQPGQSLTLIATANQGSEATYESGFVIDKFPISRPNLTFSTLTVSNMSPEDSSIYLCSVTGTGGLGYTFGSGTRLTVV.

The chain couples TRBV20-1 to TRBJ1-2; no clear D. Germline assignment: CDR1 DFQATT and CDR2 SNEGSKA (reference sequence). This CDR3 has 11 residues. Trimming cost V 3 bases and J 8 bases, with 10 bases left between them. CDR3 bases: TGCAGTGCTAGTTTTCTGGAGGGCTACACCTTC. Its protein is CSASFLEGYTF.

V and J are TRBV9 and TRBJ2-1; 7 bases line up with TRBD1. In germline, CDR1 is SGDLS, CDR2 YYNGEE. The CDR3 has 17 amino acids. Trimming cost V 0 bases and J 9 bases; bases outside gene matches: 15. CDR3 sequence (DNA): TGTGCCAGCAGCGTAGGGAGCGACAGGGTGGGTCCGGGTGAGCAGTTCTTC. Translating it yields CASSVGSDRVGPGEQFF.

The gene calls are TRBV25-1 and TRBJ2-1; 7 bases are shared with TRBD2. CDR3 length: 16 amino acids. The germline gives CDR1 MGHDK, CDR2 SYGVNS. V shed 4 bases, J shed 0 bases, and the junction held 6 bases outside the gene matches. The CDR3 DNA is TGTGCCAGCAGTGGGGTGGTAGCGGGCTCCTACAATGAGCAGTTCTTC. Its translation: CASSGVVAGSYNEQFF.

CDR3 sequence (DNA): TGCAGTGCTAGTGGACGGAGCTCCTACGAGCAGTACTTC. Translated, it gives CSASGRSSYEQYF. The V gene is TRBV20-1, the J gene TRBJ2-7; D not resolved. The CDR3 has 13 amino acids. In germline, CDR1 is DFQATT, CDR2 SNEGSKA (reference sequence). V gave up 3 bases and J gave up 0 bases, with 9 bases separating them.

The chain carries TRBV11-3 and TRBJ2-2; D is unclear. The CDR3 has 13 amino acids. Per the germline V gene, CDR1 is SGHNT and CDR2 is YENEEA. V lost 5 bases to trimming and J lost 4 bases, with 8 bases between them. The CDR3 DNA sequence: TGTGCCAGCAGCACCCCGGGCACCGGGGAGCTGTTTTTT. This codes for CASSTPGTGELFF.

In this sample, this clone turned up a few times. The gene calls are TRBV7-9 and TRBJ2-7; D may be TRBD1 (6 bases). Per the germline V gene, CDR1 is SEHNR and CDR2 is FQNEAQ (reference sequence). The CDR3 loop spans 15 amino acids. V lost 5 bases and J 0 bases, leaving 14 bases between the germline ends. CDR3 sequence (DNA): TGTGCCAGCAGCCCAGGGGCGGGCCTCTCCTACGAGCAGTACTTC. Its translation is CASSPGAGLSYEQYF.

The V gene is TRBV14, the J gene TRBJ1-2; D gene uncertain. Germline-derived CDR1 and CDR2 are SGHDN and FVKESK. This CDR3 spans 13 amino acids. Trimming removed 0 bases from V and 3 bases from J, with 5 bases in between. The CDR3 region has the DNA TGTGCCAGCAGCCAAGACACTTACTATGGCTACACCTTC. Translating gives CASSQDTYYGYTF.

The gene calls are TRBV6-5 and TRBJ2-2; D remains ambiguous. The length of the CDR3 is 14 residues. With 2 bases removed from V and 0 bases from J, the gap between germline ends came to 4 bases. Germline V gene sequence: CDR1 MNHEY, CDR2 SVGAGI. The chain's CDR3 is CASSYASNTGELFF. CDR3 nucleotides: TGTGCCAGCAGTTACGCGTCGAACACCGGGGAGCTGTTTTTT.

CDR3 sequence reads: CASRLTGVSYNEQFF. The CDR3 DNA reads TGTGCAAGTCGCTTAACGGGGGTGTCCTACAATGAGCAGTTCTTC. This sequence joins TRBV12-2 and TRBJ2-1; TRBD2, the table's D call, lacks a check against the DNA. TRBV12-2 is classified as a pseudogene. The CDR3 runs to 15 residues.

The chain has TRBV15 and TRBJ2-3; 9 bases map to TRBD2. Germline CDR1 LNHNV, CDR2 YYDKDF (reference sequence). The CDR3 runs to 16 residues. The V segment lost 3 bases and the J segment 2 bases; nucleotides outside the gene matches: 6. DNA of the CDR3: TGTGCCACCAGCAGGGAGGTAGCGGGAGCCACAGATACGCAGTATTTT. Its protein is CATSREVAGATDTQYF.

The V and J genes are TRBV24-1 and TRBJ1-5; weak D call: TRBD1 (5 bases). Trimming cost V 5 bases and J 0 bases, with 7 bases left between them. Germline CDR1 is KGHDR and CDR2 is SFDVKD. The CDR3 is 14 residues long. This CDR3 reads CATSGGGSNQPQHF. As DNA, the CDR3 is TGTGCCACCAGTGGGGGGGGTAGCAATCAGCCCCAGCATTTT.

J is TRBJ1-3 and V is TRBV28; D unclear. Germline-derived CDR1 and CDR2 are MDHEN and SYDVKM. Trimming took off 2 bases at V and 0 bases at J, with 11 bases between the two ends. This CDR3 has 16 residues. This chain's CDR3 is CASSLEVRISGNTIYF. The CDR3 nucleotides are TGTGCCAGCAGTTTAGAGGTTAGAATCTCTGGAAACACCATATATTTT. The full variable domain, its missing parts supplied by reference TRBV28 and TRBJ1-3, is DVKVTQSSRYLVKRTGEKVFLECVQDMDHENMFWYRQDPGLGLRLIYFSYDVKMKEKGDIPEGYSVSREKKERFSLILESASTNQTSMYLCASSLEVRISGNTIYFGEGSWLTVV.

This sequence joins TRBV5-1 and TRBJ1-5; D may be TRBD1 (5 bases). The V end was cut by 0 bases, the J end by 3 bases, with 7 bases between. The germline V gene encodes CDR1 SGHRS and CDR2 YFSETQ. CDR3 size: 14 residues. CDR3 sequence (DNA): TGCGCCAGCAGCTTGGCGGGGGACAATCAGCCCCAGCATTTT. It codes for CASSLAGDNQPQHF.

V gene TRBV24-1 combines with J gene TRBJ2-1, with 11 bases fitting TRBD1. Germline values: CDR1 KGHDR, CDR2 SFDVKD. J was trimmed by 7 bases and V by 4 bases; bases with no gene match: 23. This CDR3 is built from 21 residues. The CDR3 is CATSDPPGQGVGSGMWNEQFF. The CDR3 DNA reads TGTGCCACCAGTGACCCCCCGGGACAGGGGGTCGGTAGCGGGATGTGGAATGAGCAGTTCTTC.

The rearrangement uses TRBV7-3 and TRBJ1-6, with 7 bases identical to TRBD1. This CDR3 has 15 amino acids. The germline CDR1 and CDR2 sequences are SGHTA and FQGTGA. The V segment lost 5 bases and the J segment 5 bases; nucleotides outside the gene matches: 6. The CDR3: CASSPQGNNNSPLHF. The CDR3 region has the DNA TGTGCCAGCAGCCCACAGGGGAATAATAATTCACCCCTCCACTTT.

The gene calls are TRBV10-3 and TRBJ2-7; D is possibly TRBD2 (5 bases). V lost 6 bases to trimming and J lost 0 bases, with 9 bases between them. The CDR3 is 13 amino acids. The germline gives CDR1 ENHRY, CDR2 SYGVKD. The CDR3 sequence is CAIRKGSSYEQYF. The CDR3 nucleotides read TGTGCCATCAGGAAAGGGAGCTCCTACGAGCAGTACTTC.